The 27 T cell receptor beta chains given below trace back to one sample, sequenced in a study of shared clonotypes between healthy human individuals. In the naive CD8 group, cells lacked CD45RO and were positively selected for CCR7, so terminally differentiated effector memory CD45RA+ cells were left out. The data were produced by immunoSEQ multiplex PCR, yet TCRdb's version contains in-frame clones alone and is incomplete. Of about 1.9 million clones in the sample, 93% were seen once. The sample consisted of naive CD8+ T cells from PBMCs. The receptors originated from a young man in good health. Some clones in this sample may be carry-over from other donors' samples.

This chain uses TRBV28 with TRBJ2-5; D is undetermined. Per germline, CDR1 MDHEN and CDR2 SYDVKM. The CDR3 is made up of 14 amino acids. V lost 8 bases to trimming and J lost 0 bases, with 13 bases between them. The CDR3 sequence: CASLAAQYQETQYF. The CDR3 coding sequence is TGTGCCAGCCTCGCAGCCCAGTACCAAGAGACCCAGTACTTC. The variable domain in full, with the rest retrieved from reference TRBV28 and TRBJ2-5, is DVKVTQSSRYLVKRTGEKVFLECVQDMDHENMFWYRQDPGLGLRLIYFSYDVKMKEKGDIPEGYSVSREKKERFSLILESASTNQTSMYLCASLAAQYQETQYFGPGTRLLVL.

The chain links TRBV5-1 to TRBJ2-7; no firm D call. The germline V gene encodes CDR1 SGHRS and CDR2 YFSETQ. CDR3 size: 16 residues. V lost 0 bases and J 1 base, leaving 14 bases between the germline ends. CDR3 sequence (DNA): TGCGCCAGCAGCTTGGAATCCGACTCTTTGTCCTACGAGCAGTACTTC. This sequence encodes CASSLESDSLSYEQYF.

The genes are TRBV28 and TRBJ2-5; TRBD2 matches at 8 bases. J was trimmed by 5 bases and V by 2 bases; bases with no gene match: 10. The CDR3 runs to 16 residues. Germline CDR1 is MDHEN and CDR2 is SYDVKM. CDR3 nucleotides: TGTGCCAGCAGTTTACCCACGGGGGGGGCAACGGAGACCCAGTACTTC. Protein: CASSLPTGGATETQYF.

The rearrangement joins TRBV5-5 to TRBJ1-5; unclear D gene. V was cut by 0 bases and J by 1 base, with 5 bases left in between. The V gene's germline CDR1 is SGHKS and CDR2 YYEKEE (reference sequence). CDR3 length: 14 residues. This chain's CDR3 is CASSLGGSNQPQHF. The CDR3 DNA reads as TGTGCCAGCAGCTTGGGTGGGAGCAATCAGCCCCAGCATTTT.

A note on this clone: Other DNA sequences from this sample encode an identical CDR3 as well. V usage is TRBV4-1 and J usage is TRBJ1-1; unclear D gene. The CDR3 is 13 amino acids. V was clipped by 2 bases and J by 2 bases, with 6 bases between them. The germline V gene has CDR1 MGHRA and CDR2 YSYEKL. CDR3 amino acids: CASSQTENTEAFF. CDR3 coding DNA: TGCGCCAGCAGCCAAACAGAAAACACTGAAGCTTTCTTT.

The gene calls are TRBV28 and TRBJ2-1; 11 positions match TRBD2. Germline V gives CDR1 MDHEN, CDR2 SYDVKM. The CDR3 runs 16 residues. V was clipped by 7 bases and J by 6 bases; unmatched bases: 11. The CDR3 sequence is CASNPTSGSFPNEQFF. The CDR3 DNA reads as TGTGCCAGCAATCCCACTAGCGGGAGTTTCCCCAATGAGCAGTTCTTC.

The CDR3 region has the DNA TGTGCCAGCAGCGCGATAGCGGGACCTCCCTACGAGCAGTACTTC. Encoded protein: CASSAIAGPPYEQYF. The rearrangement joins TRBV7-8 to TRBJ2-7; 8 bases align to TRBD2. The CDR3 extends over 15 amino acids. Germline loops: CDR1 SGHVS, CDR2 FQNEAQ. Germline trimming cut 5 bases from V and 2 bases from J; bases unmatched to any gene: 8.

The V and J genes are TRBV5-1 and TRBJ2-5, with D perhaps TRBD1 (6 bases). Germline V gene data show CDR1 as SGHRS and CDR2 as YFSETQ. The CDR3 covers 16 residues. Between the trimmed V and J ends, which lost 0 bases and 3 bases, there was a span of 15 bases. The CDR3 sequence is CASSLDHRDKKETQYF. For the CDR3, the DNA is TGCGCCAGCAGCTTGGACCACCGGGACAAAAAAGAGACCCAGTACTTC.

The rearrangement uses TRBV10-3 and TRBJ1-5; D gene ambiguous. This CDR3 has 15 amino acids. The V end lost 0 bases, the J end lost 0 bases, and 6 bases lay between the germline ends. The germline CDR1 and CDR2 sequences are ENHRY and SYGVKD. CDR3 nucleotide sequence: TGTGCCATCAGTGAGTCGACGGATAGCAATCAGCCCCAGCATTTT. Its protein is CAISESTDSNQPQHF.

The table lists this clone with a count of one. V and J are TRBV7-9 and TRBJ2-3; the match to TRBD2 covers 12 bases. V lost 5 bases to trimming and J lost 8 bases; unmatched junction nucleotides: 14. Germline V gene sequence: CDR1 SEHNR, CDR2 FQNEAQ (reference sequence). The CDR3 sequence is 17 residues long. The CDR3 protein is CASSPKAGLAGRGTQYF. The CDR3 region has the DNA TGTGCCAGCAGCCCGAAGGCGGGACTAGCGGGTAGGGGTACGCAGTATTTT.

The CDR3 bases are TGCAGTGCTCACGCCTACGAGCAGTACTTC. Encoded protein: CSAHAYEQYF. The chain combines TRBV20-1 with TRBJ2-7; no definite D call. The V end lost 5 bases, the J end lost 2 bases, and 4 bases lay between the germline ends. The CDR3 consists of 10 residues. The V gene's germline CDR1 is DFQATT and CDR2 SNEGSKA (reference sequence).

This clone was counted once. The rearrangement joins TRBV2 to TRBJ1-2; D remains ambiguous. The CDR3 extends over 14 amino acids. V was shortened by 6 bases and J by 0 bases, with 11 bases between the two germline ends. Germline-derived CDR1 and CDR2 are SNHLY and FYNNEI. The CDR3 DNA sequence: TGTGCCAGCAGGGATCCATGGGCTAACTATGGCTACACCTTC. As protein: CASRDPWANYGYTF. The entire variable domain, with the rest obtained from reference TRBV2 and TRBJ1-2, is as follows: EPEVTQTPSHQVTQMGQEVILRCVPISNHLYFYWYRQILGQKVEFLVSFYNNEISEKSEIFDDQFSVERPDGSNFTLKIRSTKLEDSAMYFCASRDPWANYGYTFGSGTRLTVV.

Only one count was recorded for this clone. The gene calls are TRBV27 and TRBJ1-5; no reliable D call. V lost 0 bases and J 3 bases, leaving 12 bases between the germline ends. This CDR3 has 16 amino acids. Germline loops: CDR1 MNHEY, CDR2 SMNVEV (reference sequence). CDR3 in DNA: TGTGCCAGCAGTTTATCTACCCCGCGAGACAATCAGCCCCAGCATTTT. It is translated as CASSLSTPRDNQPQHF.

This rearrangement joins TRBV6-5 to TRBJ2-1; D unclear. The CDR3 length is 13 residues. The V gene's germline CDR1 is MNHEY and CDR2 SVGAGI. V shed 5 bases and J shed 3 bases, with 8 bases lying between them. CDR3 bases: TGTGCCAGCAGTACACGAAACTACAATGAGCAGTTCTTC. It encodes CASSTRNYNEQFF.

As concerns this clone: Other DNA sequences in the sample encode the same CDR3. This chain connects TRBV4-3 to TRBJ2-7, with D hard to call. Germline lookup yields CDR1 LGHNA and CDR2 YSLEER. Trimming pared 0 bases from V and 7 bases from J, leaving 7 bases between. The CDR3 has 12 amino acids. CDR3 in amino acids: CASSQDSREQYF. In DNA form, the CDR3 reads TGCGCCAGCAGCCAAGATAGTCGGGAGCAGTACTTC.

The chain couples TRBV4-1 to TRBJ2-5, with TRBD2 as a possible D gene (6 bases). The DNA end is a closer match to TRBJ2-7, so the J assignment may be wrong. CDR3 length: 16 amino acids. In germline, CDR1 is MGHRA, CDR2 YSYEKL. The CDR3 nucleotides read TGCGCCAGCAGCCCCGGTCCGGGAGTGGGGCCCTACGAGCAGTACTTC. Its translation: CASSPGPGVGPYEQYF.

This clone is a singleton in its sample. CDR3 DNA sequence: TGTGCCAGCAGTGCCCTAGCGGGAGTATCAGATACGCAGTATTTT. This sequence encodes CASSALAGVSDTQYF. The genes are TRBV2 and TRBJ2-3, with 10 nucleotides matching TRBD2. With 4 bases clipped from V and 4 bases from J, the junction kept 5 bases outside the gene matches. The CDR3 is 15 residues long. Looked up from germline, CDR1 is SNHLY and CDR2 is FYNNEI.

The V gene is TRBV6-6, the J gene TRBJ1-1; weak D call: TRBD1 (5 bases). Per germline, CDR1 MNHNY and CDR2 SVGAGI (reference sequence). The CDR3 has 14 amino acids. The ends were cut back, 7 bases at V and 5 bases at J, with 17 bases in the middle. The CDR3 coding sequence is TGTGCCAGCACCTCCCACGGGGGTTCAACTGAAGCTTTCTTT. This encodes CASTSHGGSTEAFF.

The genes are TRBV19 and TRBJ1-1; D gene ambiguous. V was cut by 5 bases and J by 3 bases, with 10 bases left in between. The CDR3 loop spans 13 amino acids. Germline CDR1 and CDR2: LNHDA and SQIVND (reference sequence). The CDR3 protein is CASSQRGHTEAFF. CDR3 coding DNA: TGTGCCAGTAGTCAACGGGGTCACACTGAAGCTTTCTTT.

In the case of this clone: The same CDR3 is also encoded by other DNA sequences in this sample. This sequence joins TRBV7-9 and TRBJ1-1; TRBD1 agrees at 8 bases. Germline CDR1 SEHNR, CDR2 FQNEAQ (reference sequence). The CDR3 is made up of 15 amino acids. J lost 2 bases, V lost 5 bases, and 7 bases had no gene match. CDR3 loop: CASSPRDRGNTEAFF. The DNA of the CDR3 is TGTGCCAGCAGCCCCCGAGACAGGGGCAACACTGAAGCTTTCTTT.

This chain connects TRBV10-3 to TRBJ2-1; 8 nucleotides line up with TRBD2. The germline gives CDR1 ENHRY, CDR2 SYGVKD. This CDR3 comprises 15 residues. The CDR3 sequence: CASEGTRGPSSEQFF. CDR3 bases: TGTGCTTCCGAGGGGACTAGGGGCCCAAGCAGTGAGCAGTTCTTC.

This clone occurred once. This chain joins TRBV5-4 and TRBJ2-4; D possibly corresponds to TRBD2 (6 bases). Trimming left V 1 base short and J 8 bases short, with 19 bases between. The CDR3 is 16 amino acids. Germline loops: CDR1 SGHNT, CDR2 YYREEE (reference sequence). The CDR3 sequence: CASSLMGREHPDIQYF. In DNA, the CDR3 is TGTGCCAGCAGCTTGATGGGACGGGAGCATCCAGACATTCAGTACTTC.

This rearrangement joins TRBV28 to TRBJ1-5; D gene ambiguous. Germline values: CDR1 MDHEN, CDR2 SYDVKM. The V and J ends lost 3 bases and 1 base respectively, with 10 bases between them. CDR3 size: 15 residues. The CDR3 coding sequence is TGTGCCAGCAGTTTCTATGATTCGAGCAATCAGCCCCAGCATTTT. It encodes CASSFYDSSNQPQHF.

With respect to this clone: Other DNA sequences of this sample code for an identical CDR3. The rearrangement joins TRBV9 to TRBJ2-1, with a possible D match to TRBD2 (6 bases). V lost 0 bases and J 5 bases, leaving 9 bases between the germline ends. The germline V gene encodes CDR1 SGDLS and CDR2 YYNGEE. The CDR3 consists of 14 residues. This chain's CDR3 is CASSVELADNEQFF. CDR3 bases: TGTGCCAGCAGCGTAGAACTAGCAGACAATGAGCAGTTCTTC.

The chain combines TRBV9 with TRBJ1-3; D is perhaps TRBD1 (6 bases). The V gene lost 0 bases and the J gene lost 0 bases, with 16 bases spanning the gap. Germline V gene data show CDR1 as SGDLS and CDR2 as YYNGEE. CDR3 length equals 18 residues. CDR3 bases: TGTGCCAGCAGCGTAGCTGGAGGGGGACCCCTCTCTGGAAACACCATATATTTT. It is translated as CASSVAGGGPLSGNTIYF.

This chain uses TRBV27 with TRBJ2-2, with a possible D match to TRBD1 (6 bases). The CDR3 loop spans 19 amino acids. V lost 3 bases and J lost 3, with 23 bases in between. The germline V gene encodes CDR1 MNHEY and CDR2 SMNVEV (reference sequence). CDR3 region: CASSFISIRGPADTGELFF. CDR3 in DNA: TGTGCCAGCAGTTTCATATCTATCAGGGGCCCTGCTGACACCGGGGAGCTGTTTTTT.

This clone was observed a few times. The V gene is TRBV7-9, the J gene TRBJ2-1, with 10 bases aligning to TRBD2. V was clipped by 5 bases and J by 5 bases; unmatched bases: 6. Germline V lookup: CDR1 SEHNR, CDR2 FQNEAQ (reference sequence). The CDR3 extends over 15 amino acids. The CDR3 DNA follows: TGTGCCAGCAGCGTGGGACTAGCGCACGACAATGAGCAGTTCTTC. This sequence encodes CASSVGLAHDNEQFF.